This T cell receptor beta chain came from a study of blood T cell repertoires in COVID-19. Authors' analysis steps: Estimates of nucleated cell counts were drawn from the amplification of reference gene primers. Measured with immunoSEQ multiplex PCR; TCRdb has only the in-frame clones, and not every one. The V and J calls and clone size were taken over from that table, and D and trimming were inferred from the DNA. The sample includes under 200,000 clones, about 80% of them seen just once. The CDR3 consists of 16 residues. Germline V gene data show CDR1 as SGDLS and CDR2 as YYNGEE. The V and J ends lost 5 bases and 6 bases, in that order; junction bases with no gene match: 14.

This clonotype was sampled from a man between 65 and 85 years old with active or convalescent COVID-19. The genes are TRBV9 and TRBJ2-3, with 8 bases identical to TRBD2. Input material: peripheral blood. CDR3 in amino acids: CASSTASPREEDTQYF. The CDR3 bases are TGTGCCAGCAGTACCGCGAGCCCGCGGGAGGAGGATACGCAGTATTTT. Using reference TRBV9 and TRBJ2-3 for the parts outside the CDR3, the full variable domain is DSGVTQTPKHLITATGQRVTLRCSPRSGDLSVYWYQQSLDQGLQFLIQYYNGEERAKGNILERFSAQQFPDLHSELNLSSLELGDSALYFCASSTASPREEDTQYFGPGTRLTVL.